This TCR beta chain appears in the sequencing data of a study of follicular helper T cells after annual influenza vaccination. Study-level information: Days 0, 7 and 28 post-vaccination were the blood draw times.

Findings and limits, study-wide: Most later recoveries of Day 7 ICOS+CD38+ clones were ICOS-CD38- cTfh.

This clone has just one count. Its antigen is not known. Some clones are missing from TCRdb's copy, which holds only in-frame ones; the method was immunoSEQ multiplex PCR. Counted here are several thousand clones, around 82% occurring once; the ten biggest clones make up roughly 0.98%. Specified time point: 2014-2015 season, pre-vaccination. Before and after seasonal inactivated influenza vaccination, adults gave blood for sorting CD4 subsets for sequencing. Non-naive CD4+CXCR5+PD-1+ cTfh were sorted into ICOS+CD38+ and ICOS-CD38- fractions. The germline CDR1 and CDR2 sequences are MNHNS and SASEGT. This CDR3 has 12 residues. The V end lost 2 bases, the J end lost 7 bases, and 8 bases lay between the germline ends.

This chain connects TRBV6-1 to TRBJ1-1; possible D gene TRBD1, 5 bases. The sample in question was CXCR5+ CD38- circulating T follicular helper cells from blood, obtained on the day of influenza vaccination. The subset was: circulating Tfh, non-naive CD4+CXCR5+PD-1+ (ICOS+CD38+ or ICOS-CD38-). This receptor was obtained from an adult who received the influenza vaccine. CDR3 protein: CASSEQGYEAFF. The CDR3 nucleotides read TGTGCCAGCAGTGAACAGGGATATGAAGCTTTCTTT.